Sequencing of this T cell receptor beta chain was carried out in a study of shared clonotypes between healthy human individuals. Study details: Donors were two women and three men aged 18 to 49.

In the authors' workflow: ImmunoSEQ only sent back junction sequences with no quality scores, so filtering was done differently. Data came from immunoSEQ multiplex PCR; TCRdb stores just in-frame clones and leaves some out. Clonal size and the V and J genes are those of that table, whereas D and trimming came from the DNA. The sample has hundreds of thousands of clones; around 90% are singletons. Naive CD8 cells comprised CD45RO-negative, CCR7-positively selected cells, excluding terminally differentiated effector memory CD45RA+ cells. V lost 2 bases to trimming and J lost 4 bases, with 8 bases between them. The CDR3 length is 13 residues. Germline V gene data show CDR1 as PRHDT and CDR2 as FYEKMQ (reference sequence).

This sequence joins TRBV13 and TRBJ1-1; D uncertain. This TCR came from a young man in good health. The material sequenced was naive CD8+ T cells sorted from blood. The CDR3 DNA sequence: TGTGCCAGCAGCTTAATGAAGCGCACTGAAGCTTTCTTT. As protein: CASSLMKRTEAFF.